This T cell receptor (beta chain) came from a study of identical twins. This clonotype was detected ten times or more. Its specificity is not known. Study results and limitations: With beta out-of-frame sequences, excess sharing by twins was weaker.

Germline V gene sequence: CDR1 SGHRS, CDR2 YFSETQ. This CDR3 contains 14 residues. Trimming pared 4 bases from V and 3 bases from J, leaving 11 bases between. MiXCR, applied by TCRdb to the 5' RACE reads, yields one record per CDR3 protein. The sample comprises 550,000 to 800,000 distinct CDR3 sequences, roughly 7.2% of which are singletons, and 1.5% to 2% rests with the top ten. This sample was shared with a second study, whose subject was yellow fever vaccine responses in identical twins.

The TCR was taken from a woman aged 18-35 years in good health. The chain joins TRBV5-1 to TRBJ2-1; possible D gene TRBD2, 6 bases. Sequences were obtained from PBMCs. The CDR3 bases are TGCGCCAGCAGCCCGGGGGACTTCTACAATGAGCAGTTCTTC. Residues: CASSPGDFYNEQFF.